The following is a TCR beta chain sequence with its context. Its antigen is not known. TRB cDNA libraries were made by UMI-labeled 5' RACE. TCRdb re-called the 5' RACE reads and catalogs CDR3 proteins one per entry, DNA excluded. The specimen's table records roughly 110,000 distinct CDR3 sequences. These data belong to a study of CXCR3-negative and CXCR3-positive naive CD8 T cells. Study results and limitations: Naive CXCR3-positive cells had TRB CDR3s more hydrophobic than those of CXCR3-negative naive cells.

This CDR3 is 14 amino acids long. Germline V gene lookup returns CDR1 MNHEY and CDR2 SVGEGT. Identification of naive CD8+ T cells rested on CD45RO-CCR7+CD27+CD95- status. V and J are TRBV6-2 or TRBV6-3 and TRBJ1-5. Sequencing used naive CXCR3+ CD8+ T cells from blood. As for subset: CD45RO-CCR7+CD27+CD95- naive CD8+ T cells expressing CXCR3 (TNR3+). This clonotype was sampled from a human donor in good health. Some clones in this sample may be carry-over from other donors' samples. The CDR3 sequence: CASSYRGLNQPQHF.